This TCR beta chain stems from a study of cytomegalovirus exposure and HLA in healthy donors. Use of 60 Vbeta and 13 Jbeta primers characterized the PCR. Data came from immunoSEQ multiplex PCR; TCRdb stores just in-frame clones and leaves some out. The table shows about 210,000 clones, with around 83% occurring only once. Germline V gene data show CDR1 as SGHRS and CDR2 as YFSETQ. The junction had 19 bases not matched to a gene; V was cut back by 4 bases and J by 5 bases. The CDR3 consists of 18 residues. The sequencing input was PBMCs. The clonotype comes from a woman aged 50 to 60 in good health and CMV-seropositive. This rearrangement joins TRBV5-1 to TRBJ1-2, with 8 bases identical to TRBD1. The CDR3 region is CASSLGWDRRQEGYGYTF. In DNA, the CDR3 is TGCGCCAGCAGCCTTGGCTGGGACAGGCGACAGGAAGGGTATGGCTACACCTTC.